This paragraph covers one T cell receptor (beta chain) sequence. Germline V lookup: CDR1 SNHLY, CDR2 FYNNEI. CDR3 length equals 15 residues. V was trimmed by 2 bases and J by 7 bases, leaving 17 bases between them. This sample was taken from a study of blood T cell repertoires in COVID-19. Produced via immunoSEQ multiplex PCR; TCRdb's table is partial and in-frame only. The sample consists of about 150,000 clones, more than 75% of them appearing once. The gene calls are TRBV2 and TRBJ1-2; possibly TRBD1 for D (6 bases). Sequencing input: peripheral blood. The clonotype originates from an elderly man with acute or convalescent COVID-19. CDR3 amino acids: CASSEPTQGGGGYTF. CDR3 coding DNA: TGTGCCAGCAGTGAACCGACACAGGGTGGCGGTGGCTACACCTTC.